The T cell receptor (beta chain) described here comes from a study of glioma-infiltrating T cells. Study observations and caveats: Gliomas, especially low-grade, showed above-expected tissue-blood divergence; non-neoplastic patients showed below. Tissue and blood shared very few CDR3 sequences.

TCR alpha and beta CDR3 regions were amplified from RNA using iRepertoire nested multiplex PCR. One-step reverse transcription and amplification started from approximately 100-400 ng of tissue mRNA or PBMC total RNA. TCRdb reprocessed the multiplex PCR reads via MiXCR and lists one record per CDR3 protein. The sample carries some 40,000 distinct CDR3 sequences, 20% to 25% recorded once. As to this clonotype: No antigen is known for it.

Trimming cost V 5 bases and J 2 bases, with 21 bases left between them. This CDR3 contains 17 residues. Sequences were obtained from glioma tissue, nonneoplastic brain tissue, or PBMCs (not recorded which). The chain combines TRBV12-3 or TRBV12-4 with TRBJ2-5; D might be TRBD2 (6 bases). The receptor was isolated from a human donor with low-grade glioma or glioblastoma, undergoing nonglioma brain surgery, or in good health (not recorded which). DNA of the CDR3: TGTGCCAGCAGTCCGAACCAGGCGGGACGTTTTCAAGAGACCCAGTACTTC. Residues: CASSPNQAGRFQETQYF.